The present T cell receptor beta chain was sequenced within a study of blood T cell repertoires in COVID-19. Study as a whole: Sites in the United States, Italy and Spain provided acute and convalescent COVID-19 samples. PBMCs, B-cell-depleted T cells, or T cells were the source of the cDNA or gDNA that made up the material.

Source study methods: Estimation of nucleated cell counts was performed using reference gene primer amplification. Data came from immunoSEQ multiplex PCR; TCRdb stores just in-frame clones and leaves some out. V, J and clone size were drawn from that table, and D and trimming were deduced from the DNA. The sample includes 80,000 to 100,000 clones, about 89% of them seen just once. The germline gives CDR1 SNHLY, CDR2 FYNNEI. With 3 bases removed from V and 6 bases from J, the gap between germline ends came to 7 bases. The length of the CDR3 is 12 residues. This receptor was obtained from a human donor with active COVID-19. The donor label of this sample is uncertain. V is TRBV2 and J is TRBJ2-3; D is undetermined. The specimen sequenced was peripheral blood. The chain's CDR3 is CASSDRRDTQYF. CDR3 nucleotide sequence: TGTGCCAGCAGTGATCGGCGGGATACGCAGTATTTT.